There are a few counts of the clone carrying this T cell receptor (beta chain). What it binds is unknown. This specimen comes from a study of beta chain features in type 1 diabetes. Study-wide results and caveats: TCRB repertoires of naive, central memory and Treg cells appeared more similar among patients than among healthy donors.

CDR1 is MNHEY, CDR2 SMNVEV, per germline (reference sequence). This CDR3 region has 16 residues. V dropped 6 bases and J dropped 7; count of bases not matched to a gene: 11. Expressed TCRB transcripts got sequenced, as all isolated RNA was reverse transcribed. Sequencing used immunoSEQ multiplex PCR; TCRdb keeps in-frame clones, though not all of them. Of some 150,000 clones in the sample, 10% were seen once. Sequences were obtained from naive CD4+ T cells from blood. The chain combines TRBV27 with TRBJ2-7; 14 nucleotides line up with TRBD2. The sequence came from a man between 18 and 35 years old in good health. CDR3 sequence reads: CASRTGTSGGLIEQYF. The CDR3 nucleotides are TGTGCCAGCAGAACCGGGACTAGCGGGGGTCTTATTGAGCAGTACTTC.